The 27 T cell receptor beta chains below all came from one sample that was sequenced in a study of blood T cell repertoires in COVID-19. Repertoires were generated with immunoSEQ multiplex PCR, while TCRdb's copy carries only in-frame clones and drops some. The table has about 180,000 clones, about 81% seen once. Specimen: peripheral blood. Source of these receptors: a woman at least 80 years old with COVID-19, enrolled during active disease.

The rearrangement joins TRBV19 to TRBJ1-1, with TRBD1 matching over 7 bases. Germline trimming cut 4 bases from V and 10 bases from J; bases unmatched to any gene: 12. Germline V CDR1 and CDR2: LNHDA, SQIVND (reference sequence). The CDR3 runs 14 residues. DNA for the CDR3: TGTGCCAGTAGTACTTACCGGGACAGAGCTCTAGCTTTCTTT. It encodes CASSTYRDRALAFF.

In its sample, this clone was seen once. The J gene is TRBJ2-3, the V gene TRBV19; 11 bases agree with TRBD1. Per germline, CDR1 LNHDA and CDR2 SQIVND (reference sequence). The CDR3 length is 17 residues. J was trimmed by 2 bases and V by 6 bases; bases with no gene match: 10. The chain's CDR3 is CASRKLGQGANTDTQYF. DNA for the CDR3: TGTGCCAGTAGGAAACTAGGACAGGGGGCCAACACAGATACGCAGTATTTT.

Here the CDR3 reads CSGGQGPNTEAFF. The CDR3 nucleotides read TGCAGCGGTGGACAGGGGCCGAACACTGAAGCTTTCTTT. The genes are TRBV29-1 and TRBJ1-1, with 9 positions matching TRBD1. The CDR3 spans 13 residues. Germline V gene data show CDR1 as SQVTM and CDR2 as ANQGSEA. V dropped 7 bases and J dropped 1; count of bases not matched to a gene: 4.

The chain carries TRBV10-3 and TRBJ2-3, with 11 bases identical to TRBD2. CDR3 length: 18 residues. Germline V gene sequence: CDR1 ENHRY, CDR2 SYGVKD. With V trimmed by 6 bases and J by 0 bases, 11 bases remained unmatched. CDR3 in amino acids: CAIRKPGTSGDSTDTQYF. In nucleotides, the CDR3 is TGTGCCATCAGGAAACCCGGGACTAGCGGAGATAGCACAGATACGCAGTATTTT.

This rearrangement joins TRBV12-3 or TRBV12-4 to TRBJ2-1; D gene uncertain. This CDR3 region has 12 residues. Trimming pared 5 bases from V and 4 bases from J, leaving 6 bases between. This CDR3 is CASSRSYNEQFF. In DNA form, the CDR3 reads TGTGCCAGCAGTCGGAGTTACAATGAGCAGTTCTTC.

The chain joins TRBV18 to TRBJ2-1; the D gene is possibly TRBD2 (5 bases). Germline lookup yields CDR1 KGHSH and CDR2 LQKENI. The CDR3 has 14 residues. V was cut by 4 bases and J by 7 bases, with 14 bases left in between. The CDR3 coding sequence is TGTGCCAGCTCACGATCCGGCGCGGGTAATGAGCAGTTCTTC. Its protein product is CASSRSGAGNEQFF.

The chain has TRBV19 and TRBJ1-5; D is possibly TRBD1 (5 bases). CDR1 and CDR2 from the germline V gene are LNHDA and SQIVND (reference sequence). V lost 2 bases, J lost 0 bases, and 20 bases lay in between. CDR3 length: 19 residues. CDR3 nucleotides: TGTGCCAGTAGTATACAGGGAGGACAATCAGGATATAGCAATCAGCCCCAGCATTTT. It translates to CASSIQGGQSGYSNQPQHF.

V gene TRBV7-9 combines with J gene TRBJ2-1; 14 bases line up with TRBD2. Per the germline V gene, CDR1 is SEHNR and CDR2 is FQNEAQ (reference sequence). This CDR3 contains 17 residues. With 5 bases clipped from V and 7 bases from J, the junction kept 10 bases outside the gene matches. CDR3 coding DNA: TGTGCCAGCAGCGCCGGGACTAGCGGGAGACAATCAAATGAGCAGTTCTTC. Translation gives CASSAGTSGRQSNEQFF.

This rearrangement joins TRBV27 to TRBJ1-4, with D unclear. Germline CDR1 is MNHEY and CDR2 is SMNVEV (reference sequence). The CDR3 contains 13 residues. V lost 5 bases, J lost 6 bases, and 10 bases lay in between. In DNA form, the CDR3 reads TGTGCCAGCAGTCACGGGAGTTATGAAAAACTGTTTTTT. Protein product: CASSHGSYEKLFF.

The chain joins TRBV7-9 to TRBJ1-4; possibly TRBD1 for D (6 bases). The germline V gene has CDR1 SEHNR and CDR2 FQNEAQ (reference sequence). CDR3 size: 13 residues. Trimming removed 5 bases at V and 8 bases at J, with 12 bases between. The CDR3 nucleotides are TGTGCCAGCAGCCGGGACATTCCCGAAAAACTGTTTTTT. This translates into CASSRDIPEKLFF.

The chain recombines TRBV3-1 (or the pseudogene TRBV3-2) with TRBJ1-1; 10 bases agree with TRBD1. The CDR3 contains 15 residues. Germline V lookup: CDR1 LGHDT, CDR2 YNNKEL (reference sequence). After removal of 5 bases from V and 2 bases from J, the junction contained 5 bases not matched to a gene. The CDR3 loop is CASSSGQGTNTEAFF. The CDR3 region has the DNA TGTGCCAGCAGCTCGGGACAGGGGACAAACACTGAAGCTTTCTTT.

V and J are TRBV24-1 and TRBJ2-1; 7 bases align to TRBD2. The CDR3 covers 15 residues. With V trimmed by 1 base and J by 6 bases, 5 bases remained unmatched. From germline, CDR1 is KGHDR and CDR2 SFDVKD. As DNA, the CDR3 is TGTGCCACCAGTGATTTCGGGAGGAAAGGCAATGAGCAGTTCTTC. It codes for CATSDFGRKGNEQFF.

The rearrangement links TRBV10-3 to TRBJ2-7, with TRBD1 matching 8 bases. The CDR3 has 13 amino acids. The V segment lost 4 bases and the J segment 5 bases; nucleotides outside the gene matches: 4. Germline V gene data show CDR1 as ENHRY and CDR2 as SYGVKD. DNA for the CDR3: TGTGCCATCAGTGGGGACAGGTTAAACGAGCAGTACTTC. This encodes CAISGDRLNEQYF.

The chain carries TRBV19 and TRBJ2-3; 9 positions agree with TRBD2. V shed 0 bases and J 8 bases; nucleotides not matched to a gene: 12. CDR3 length: 17 amino acids. Germline lookup yields CDR1 LNHDA and CDR2 SQIVND (reference sequence). CDR3 residues: CASSIDARLAGLGTQYF. The CDR3 DNA follows: TGTGCCAGTAGTATAGATGCCCGGCTAGCGGGGTTGGGTACGCAGTATTTT. The full variable domain, with the rest looked up from reference TRBV19 and TRBJ2-3, is DGGITQSPKYLFRKEGQNVTLSCEQNLNHDAMYWYRQDPGQGLRLIYYSQIVNDFQKGDIAEGYSVSREKKESFPLTVTSAQKNPTAFYLCASSIDARLAGLGTQYFGPGTRLTVL.

The V and J genes are TRBV6-6 and TRBJ2-7, with TRBD2 identical over 7 bases. This CDR3 has 16 amino acids. Germline loops: CDR1 MNHNY, CDR2 SVGAGI (reference sequence). V lost 0 bases to trimming and J lost 4 bases; unmatched junction nucleotides: 9. This chain's CDR3 is CASSYSGGRSPYEQYF. In nucleotides, the CDR3 is TGTGCCAGCAGTTACTCGGGGGGGAGATCCCCTTACGAGCAGTACTTC.

The V and J genes are TRBV5-1 and TRBJ1-2, with TRBD1 matching over 7 bases. The CDR3 covers 14 residues. V lost 0 bases and J lost 6; bases outside the gene matches: 5. CDR1 and CDR2 from the germline V gene are SGHRS and YFSETQ. The DNA for the CDR3 is TGCGCCAGCAGCTTGGCTGTGACAGGGAATGGCTACACCTTC. Encoded protein: CASSLAVTGNGYTF.

The rearrangement joins TRBV12-3 or TRBV12-4 to TRBJ2-2, with D uncertain. The ends were cut back, 7 bases at V and 7 bases at J, with 13 bases in the middle. This CDR3 is 13 amino acids long. CDR3 nucleotide sequence: TGTGCCAGCACCCTTAGGAACTACGGGGAGCTGTTTTTT. Translation gives CASTLRNYGELFF.

The chain joins TRBV27 to TRBJ1-6; D is uncertain. Between the trimmed V and J ends, which lost 6 bases and 7 bases, there was a span of 10 bases. Germline V gene sequence: CDR1 MNHEY, CDR2 SMNVEV (reference sequence). The CDR3 has 13 amino acids. CDR3 DNA sequence: TGTGCCAGCAGCCCCACAGAGAATTCACCCCTCCACTTT. The encoded protein is CASSPTENSPLHF.

Only one count was recorded for this clone. This chain connects TRBV5-1 to TRBJ1-1; 8 positions agree with TRBD1. The V segment lost 4 bases and the J segment 0 bases; nucleotides outside the gene matches: 8. This CDR3 has 16 residues. The germline gives CDR1 SGHRS, CDR2 YFSETQ. The CDR3 region has the DNA TGCGCCAGCAGCGCCAGGGGGCCTGGAGTGAACACTGAAGCTTTCTTT. Its translation is CASSARGPGVNTEAFF.

The gene calls are TRBV7-2 and TRBJ2-7; D might be TRBD1 (6 bases). Germline CDR1 SGHTA, CDR2 FQGNSA. This CDR3 contains 17 residues. V shed 2 bases and J shed 3 bases, with 20 bases lying between them. For the CDR3, the DNA is TGTGCCAGCAGCTTAATGGTCCAGTGGGGGCCCTACTACGAGCAGTACTTC. This sequence encodes CASSLMVQWGPYYEQYF.

This clone was seen repeatedly, ten times or more. The genes are TRBV5-4 and TRBJ1-2, with TRBD1 matching over 9 bases. V gave up 5 bases and J gave up 3 bases; unmatched junction bases: 5. The CDR3 contains 14 residues. Per germline, CDR1 SGHNT and CDR2 YYREEE (reference sequence). CDR3 coding DNA: TGTGCCAGCAGTTATAGGACAGGGGACTATGGCTACACCTTC. Translation: CASSYRTGDYGYTF.

The chain links TRBV5-1 to TRBJ2-3, with 8 positions matching TRBD1. The CDR3 length is 16 residues. The trim removed 0 bases at V and 2 bases at J, leaving 5 bases unmatched. In germline, CDR1 is SGHRS, CDR2 YFSETQ. The CDR3 DNA sequence: TGCGCCAGCAGCTTGGGGGCAGGGGGCAACACAGATACGCAGTATTTT. Protein product: CASSLGAGGNTDTQYF. Looking up the rest from reference TRBV5-1 and TRBJ2-3 gives the full variable domain: KAGVTQTPRYLIKTRGQQVTLSCSPISGHRSVSWYQQTPGQGLQFLFEYFSETQRNKGNFPGRFSGRQFSNSRSEMNVSTLELGDSALYLCASSLGAGGNTDTQYFGPGTRLTVL.

This chain uses TRBV10-1 with TRBJ2-7; weak D call: TRBD1 (5 bases). Trimming removed 8 bases at V and 2 bases at J, with 16 bases between. From germline, CDR1 is WNHNN and CDR2 SYGVQD (reference sequence). This CDR3 comprises 14 residues. The CDR3 nucleotides are TGCGCCAGCGAGGTGGTGCAGGGCGCCTACGAGCAGTACTTC. Its translation: CASEVVQGAYEQYF.

The table lists this clone with a count of one. This chain connects TRBV15 to TRBJ2-2; the match to TRBD1 covers 7 bases. This CDR3 is 16 amino acids long. V dropped 1 base and J dropped 6; count of bases not matched to a gene: 8. Germline loops: CDR1 LNHNV, CDR2 YYDKDF (reference sequence). The CDR3 loop reads CATSRATGEAAGELFF. The DNA of the CDR3 is TGTGCCACCAGCAGAGCCACAGGGGAAGCCGCCGGGGAGCTGTTTTTT.

The chain joins TRBV19 to TRBJ2-1; 7 nucleotides match TRBD1. The germline V gene has CDR1 LNHDA and CDR2 SQIVND (reference sequence). This CDR3 contains 14 residues. The ends lost 6 bases at V and 5 bases at J; junction bases unmatched: 7. The CDR3 DNA is TGTGCCAGTAGCCCGGGACAGACCCACAATGAGCAGTTCTTC. Its protein product is CASSPGQTHNEQFF.

The table lists this clone with a count of one. This rearrangement joins TRBV2 to TRBJ2-1, with 7 bases aligning to TRBD1. The junction had 8 bases not matched to a gene; V was cut back by 6 bases and J by 9 bases. In germline, CDR1 is SNHLY, CDR2 FYNNEI. This CDR3 is 13 amino acids long. CDR3 loop: CASSRDSRGEQFF. The CDR3 nucleotides read TGTGCCAGCAGCCGGGACAGTCGGGGTGAGCAGTTCTTC.

The chain uses TRBV30 and TRBJ2-7; 11 bases fit TRBD2. The V gene's germline CDR1 is GTSNPN and CDR2 SVGIG (reference sequence). This CDR3 spans 15 amino acids. V was clipped by 4 bases and J by 3 bases; unmatched bases: 8. CDR3: CAWIPSGTSGYEQYF. The CDR3 nucleotides read TGTGCCTGGATTCCCTCCGGGACTAGCGGCTACGAGCAGTACTTC.